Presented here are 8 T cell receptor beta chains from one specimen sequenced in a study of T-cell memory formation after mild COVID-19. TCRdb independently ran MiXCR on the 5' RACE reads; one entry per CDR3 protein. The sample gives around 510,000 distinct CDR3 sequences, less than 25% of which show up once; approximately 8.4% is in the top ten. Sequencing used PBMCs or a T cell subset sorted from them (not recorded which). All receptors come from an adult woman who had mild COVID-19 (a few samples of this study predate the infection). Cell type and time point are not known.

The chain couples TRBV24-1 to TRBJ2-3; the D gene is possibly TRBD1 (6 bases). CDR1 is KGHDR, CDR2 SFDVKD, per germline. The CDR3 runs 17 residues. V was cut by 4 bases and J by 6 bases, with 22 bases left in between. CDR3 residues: CATSDPQDSLDSDTQYF. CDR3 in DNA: TGTGCCACCAGTGACCCGCAGGACAGTCTGGATTCGGATACGCAGTATTTT.

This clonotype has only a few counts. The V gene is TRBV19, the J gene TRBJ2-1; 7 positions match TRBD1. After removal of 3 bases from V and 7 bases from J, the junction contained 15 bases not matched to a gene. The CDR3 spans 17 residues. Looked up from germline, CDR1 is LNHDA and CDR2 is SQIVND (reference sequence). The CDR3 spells CASSMGTVLAFENEQFF. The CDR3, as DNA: TGTGCCAGTAGTATGGGGACAGTCCTCGCTTTCGAGAATGAGCAGTTCTTC. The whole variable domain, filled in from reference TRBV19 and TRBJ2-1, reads DGGITQSPKYLFRKEGQNVTLSCEQNLNHDAMYWYRQDPGQGLRLIYYSQIVNDFQKGDIAEGYSVSREKKESFPLTVTSAQKNPTAFYLCASSMGTVLAFENEQFFGPGTRLTVL.

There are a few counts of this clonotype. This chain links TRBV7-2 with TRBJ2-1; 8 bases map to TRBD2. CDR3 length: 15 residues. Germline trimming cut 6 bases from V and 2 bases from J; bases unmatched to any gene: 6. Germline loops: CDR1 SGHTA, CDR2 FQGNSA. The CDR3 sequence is CASSSGLGAYNEQFF. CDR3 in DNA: TGTGCCAGCAGTTCGGGACTAGGAGCCTACAATGAGCAGTTCTTC.

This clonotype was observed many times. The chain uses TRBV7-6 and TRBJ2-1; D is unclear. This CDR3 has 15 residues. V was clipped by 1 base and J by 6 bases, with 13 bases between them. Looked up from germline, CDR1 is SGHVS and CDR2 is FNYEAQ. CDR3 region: CASSLGVRVANEQFF. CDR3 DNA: TGTGCCAGCAGCTTAGGGGTCCGGGTGGCCAATGAGCAGTTCTTC.

DNA for the CDR3: TGTGCCAGCAGTTCCCCCGGGACGGGACCCAATCAGCCCCAGCATTTT. Its translation: CASSSPGTGPNQPQHF. This chain joins TRBV12-3 or TRBV12-4 and TRBJ1-5; D is possibly TRBD1 (5 bases). With 4 bases removed from V and 3 bases from J, the gap between germline ends came to 16 bases. The length of the CDR3 is 16 residues.

CDR3 nucleotide sequence: TGTGCCAGCAGTTACGGACTTGTAAGCCATGAGCAGTTCTTC. Amino acid sequence: CASSYGLVSHEQFF. The V call is TRBV6-6, the J call TRBJ2-1; D may be TRBD2 (5 bases). Germline CDR1 is MNHNY and CDR2 is SVGAGI (reference sequence). The CDR3 loop spans 14 amino acids. Trimming took off 2 bases at V and 8 bases at J, with 13 bases between the two ends.

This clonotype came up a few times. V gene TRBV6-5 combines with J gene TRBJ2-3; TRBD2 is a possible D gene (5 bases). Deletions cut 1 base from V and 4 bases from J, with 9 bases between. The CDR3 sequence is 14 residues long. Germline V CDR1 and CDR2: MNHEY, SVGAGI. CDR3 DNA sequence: TGTGCCAGCAGTTACTTACGACTATCAGATACGCAGTATTTT. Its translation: CASSYLRLSDTQYF.

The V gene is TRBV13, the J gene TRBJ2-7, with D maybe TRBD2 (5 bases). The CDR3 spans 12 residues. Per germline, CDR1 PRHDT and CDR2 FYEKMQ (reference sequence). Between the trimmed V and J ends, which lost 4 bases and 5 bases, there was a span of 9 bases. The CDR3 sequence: CASSSFGDEQYF. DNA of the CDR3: TGTGCCAGCAGCTCGTTCGGGGACGAGCAGTACTTC. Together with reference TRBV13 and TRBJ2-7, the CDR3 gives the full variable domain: AAGVIQSPRHLIKEKRETATLKCYPIPRHDTVYWYQQGPGQDPQFLISFYEKMQSDKGSIPDRFSAQQFSDYHSELNMSSLELGDSALYFCASSSFGDEQYFGPGTRLTVT.